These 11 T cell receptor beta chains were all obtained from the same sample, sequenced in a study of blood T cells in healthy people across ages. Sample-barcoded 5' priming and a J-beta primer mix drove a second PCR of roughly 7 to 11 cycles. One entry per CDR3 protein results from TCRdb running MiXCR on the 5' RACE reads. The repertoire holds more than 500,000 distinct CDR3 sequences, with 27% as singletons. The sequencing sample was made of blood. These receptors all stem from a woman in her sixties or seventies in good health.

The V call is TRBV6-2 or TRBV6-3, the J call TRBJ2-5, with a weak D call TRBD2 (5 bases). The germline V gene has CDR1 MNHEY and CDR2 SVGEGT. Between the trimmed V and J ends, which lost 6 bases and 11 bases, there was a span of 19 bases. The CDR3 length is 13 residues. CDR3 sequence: CASSVGPAREQYF. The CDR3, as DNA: TGTGCCAGCAGCGTGGGCCCTGCGAGGGAGCAGTACTTC.

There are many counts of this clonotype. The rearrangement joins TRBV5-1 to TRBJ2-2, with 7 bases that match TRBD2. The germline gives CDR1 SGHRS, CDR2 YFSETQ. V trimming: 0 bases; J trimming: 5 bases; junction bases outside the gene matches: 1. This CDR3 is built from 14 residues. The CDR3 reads CASSLAGGTGELFF. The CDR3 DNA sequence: TGCGCCAGCAGCTTGGCCGGGGGGACCGGGGAGCTGTTTTTT.

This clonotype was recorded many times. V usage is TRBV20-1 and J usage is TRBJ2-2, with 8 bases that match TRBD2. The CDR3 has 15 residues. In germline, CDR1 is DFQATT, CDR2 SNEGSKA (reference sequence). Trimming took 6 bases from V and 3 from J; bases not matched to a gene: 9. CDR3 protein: CSARAGGRDTGELFF. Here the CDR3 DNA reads TGCAGTGCCCGGGCGGGGGGCCGGGACACCGGGGAGCTGTTTTTT.

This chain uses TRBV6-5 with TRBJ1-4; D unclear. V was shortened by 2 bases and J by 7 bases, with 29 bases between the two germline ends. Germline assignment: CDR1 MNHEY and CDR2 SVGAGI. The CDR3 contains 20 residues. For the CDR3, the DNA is TGTGCCAGCAGTTACCGAACCTTATTTATGGACTTCCCTTCGGGTGAAAAACTGTTTTTT. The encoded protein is CASSYRTLFMDFPSGEKLFF.

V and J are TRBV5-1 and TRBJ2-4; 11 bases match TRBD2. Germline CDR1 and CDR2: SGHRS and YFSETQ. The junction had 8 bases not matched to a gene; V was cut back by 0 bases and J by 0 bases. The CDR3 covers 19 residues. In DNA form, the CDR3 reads TGCGCCAGCAGCTTGGCCGGGACTAGCGGAGGCCTAGCCAAAAACATTCAGTACTTC. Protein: CASSLAGTSGGLAKNIQYF. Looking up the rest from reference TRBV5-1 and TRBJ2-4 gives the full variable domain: KAGVTQTPRYLIKTRGQQVTLSCSPISGHRSVSWYQQTPGQGLQFLFEYFSETQRNKGNFPGRFSGRQFSNSRSEMNVSTLELGDSALYLCASSLAGTSGGLAKNIQYFGAGTRLSVL.

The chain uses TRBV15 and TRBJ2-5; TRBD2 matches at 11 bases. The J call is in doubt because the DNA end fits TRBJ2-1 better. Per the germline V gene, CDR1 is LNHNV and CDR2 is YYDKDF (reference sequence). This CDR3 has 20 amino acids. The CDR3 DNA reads TGTGCCACCAGCAGAGACCTTCCGGGACTAGCGGAGGGAGGTGAGAATGAGCAGTTCTTC. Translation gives CATSRDLPGLAEGGENEQFF.

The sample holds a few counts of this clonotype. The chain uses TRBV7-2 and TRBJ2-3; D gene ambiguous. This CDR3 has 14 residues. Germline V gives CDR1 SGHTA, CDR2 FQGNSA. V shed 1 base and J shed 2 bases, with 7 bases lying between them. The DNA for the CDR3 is TGTGCCAGCAGCTTAGTGCAGCTCACAGATACGCAGTATTTT. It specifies CASSLVQLTDTQYF.

CDR3 sequence (DNA): TGTGCCAGCAGTCGCCTACCTAGCGGGGGCAGCACAGATACGCAGTATTTT. Translating gives CASSRLPSGGSTDTQYF. The chain is built from TRBV6-1 and TRBJ2-3, with 10 positions matching TRBD2. J gave up 0 bases and V 5 bases, and 8 bases lay outside the gene matches. The CDR3 runs to 17 residues. CDR1 and CDR2 (germline): MNHNS, SASEGT.

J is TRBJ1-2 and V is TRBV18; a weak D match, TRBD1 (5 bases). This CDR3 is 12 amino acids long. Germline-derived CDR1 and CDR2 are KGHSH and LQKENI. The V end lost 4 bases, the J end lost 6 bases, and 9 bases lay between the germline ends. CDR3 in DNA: TGTGCCAGCTCACAGGGGCGGGATGGCTACACCTTC. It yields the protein CASSQGRDGYTF.

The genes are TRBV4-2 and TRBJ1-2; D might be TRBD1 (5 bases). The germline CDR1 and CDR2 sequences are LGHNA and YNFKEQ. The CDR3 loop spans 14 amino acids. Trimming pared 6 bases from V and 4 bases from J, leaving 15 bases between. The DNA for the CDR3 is TGTGCCAGCAGTTACGACCGGGACGGCTATGGCTACACCTTC. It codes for CASSYDRDGYGYTF.

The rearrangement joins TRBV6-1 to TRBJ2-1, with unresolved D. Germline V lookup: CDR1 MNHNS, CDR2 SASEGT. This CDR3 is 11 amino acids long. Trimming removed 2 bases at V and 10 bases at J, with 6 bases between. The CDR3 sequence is CASSERAEQFF. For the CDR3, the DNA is TGTGCCAGCAGTGAACGGGCAGAGCAGTTCTTC.